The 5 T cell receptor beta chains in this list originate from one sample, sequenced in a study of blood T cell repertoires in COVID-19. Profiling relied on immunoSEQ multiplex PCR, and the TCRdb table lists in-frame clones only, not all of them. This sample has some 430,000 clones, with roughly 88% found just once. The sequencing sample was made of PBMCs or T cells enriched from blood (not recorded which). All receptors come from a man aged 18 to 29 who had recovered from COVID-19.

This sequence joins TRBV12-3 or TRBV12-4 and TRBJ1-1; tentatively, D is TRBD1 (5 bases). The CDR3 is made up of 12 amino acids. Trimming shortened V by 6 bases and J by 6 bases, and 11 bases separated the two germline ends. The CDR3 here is CASSPGSPEAFF. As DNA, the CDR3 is TGTGCCAGCAGCCCAGGGTCCCCTGAAGCTTTCTTT.

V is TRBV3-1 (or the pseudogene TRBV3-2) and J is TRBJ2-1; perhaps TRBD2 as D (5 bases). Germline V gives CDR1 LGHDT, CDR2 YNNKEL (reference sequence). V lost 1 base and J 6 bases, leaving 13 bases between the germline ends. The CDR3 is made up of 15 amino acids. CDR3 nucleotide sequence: TGTGCCAGCAGCCAAGTAGCGTCCCTCGGCAATGAGCAGTTCTTC. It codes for CASSQVASLGNEQFF.

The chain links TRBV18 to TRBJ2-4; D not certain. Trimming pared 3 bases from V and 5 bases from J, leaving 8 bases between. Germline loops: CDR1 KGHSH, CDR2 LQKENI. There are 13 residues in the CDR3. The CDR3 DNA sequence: TGTGCCAGCTCACCCAACTTGGAAAACATTCAGTACTTC. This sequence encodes CASSPNLENIQYF. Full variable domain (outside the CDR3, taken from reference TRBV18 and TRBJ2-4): NAGVMQNPRHLVRRRGQEARLRCSPMKGHSHVYWYRQLPEEGLKFMVYLQKENIIDESGMPKERFSAEFPKEGPSILRIQQVVRGDSAAYFCASSPNLENIQYFGAGTRLSVL.

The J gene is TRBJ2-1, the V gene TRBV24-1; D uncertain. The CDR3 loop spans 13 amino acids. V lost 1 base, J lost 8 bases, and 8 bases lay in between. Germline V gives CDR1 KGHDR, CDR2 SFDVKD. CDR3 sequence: CATSDFLRDEQFF. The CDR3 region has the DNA TGTGCCACCAGTGATTTCTTGCGAGATGAGCAGTTCTTC.

The DNA for the CDR3 is TGTGCCAGCAGCTCCGGCGGGGCCAAAAACATTCAGTACTTC. Protein sequence: CASSSGGAKNIQYF. The chain has TRBV5-4 and TRBJ2-4; D possibly corresponds to TRBD2 (5 bases). Germline V lookup: CDR1 SGHNT, CDR2 YYREEE (reference sequence). The CDR3 covers 14 residues. Between the trimmed V and J ends, which lost 3 bases and 1 base, there was a span of 8 bases.